This T cell receptor beta chain was documented in a study of T cell responses to AZD1222 COVID-19 vaccine. General observations from the study: Females outnumbered males among donors, who were mostly white British; clonal diversity was possibly underestimated. Reports say nearly half of spike-specific TCRs go after unmutated variant regions. At 160-218 and 743-854, vaccine-associated CD4 TCRs were dominant, and they spanned spike.

A remark on this clone: Antigen: not known.

TCRdb's copy holds only in-frame clones and misses some; the assay was immunoSEQ multiplex PCR. The repertoire holds about 150,000 clones, with roughly 80% as singletons. Germline CDR1 reads LNHDA; CDR2 reads SQIVND (reference sequence). The CDR3 is 15 residues long. Trimming removed 4 bases from V and 4 bases from J, with 16 bases in between. Here the sequenced sample was peripheral blood, taken on day 0 of MenACWY control vaccination. The gene calls are TRBV19 and TRBJ1-2; weak D call: TRBD1 (6 bases). The sequence came from an adult in good health. The chain's CDR3 is CASSNFGTTLYGYTF. In DNA, the CDR3 is TGTGCCAGTAGTAATTTTGGGACAACCCTCTATGGCTACACCTTC.